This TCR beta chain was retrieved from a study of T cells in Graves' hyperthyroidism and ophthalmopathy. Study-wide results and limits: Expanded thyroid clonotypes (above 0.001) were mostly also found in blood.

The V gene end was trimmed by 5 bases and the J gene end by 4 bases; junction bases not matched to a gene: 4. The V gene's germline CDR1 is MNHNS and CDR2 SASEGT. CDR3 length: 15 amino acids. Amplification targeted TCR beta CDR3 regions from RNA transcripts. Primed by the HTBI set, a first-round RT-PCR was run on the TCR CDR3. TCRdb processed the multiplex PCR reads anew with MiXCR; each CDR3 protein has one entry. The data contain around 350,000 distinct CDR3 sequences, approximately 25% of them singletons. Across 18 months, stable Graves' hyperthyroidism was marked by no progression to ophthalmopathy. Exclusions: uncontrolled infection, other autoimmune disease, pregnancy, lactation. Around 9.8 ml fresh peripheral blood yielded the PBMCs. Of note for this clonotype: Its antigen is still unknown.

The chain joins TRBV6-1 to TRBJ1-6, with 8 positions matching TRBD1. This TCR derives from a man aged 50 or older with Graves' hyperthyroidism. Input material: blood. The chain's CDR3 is CASSTGQGYNSPLHF. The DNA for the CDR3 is TGTGCCAGCAGTACCGGACAGGGTTATAATTCACCCCTCCACTTT.